This passage covers 5 T cell receptor beta chains from one sample sequenced in a study of blood T cells in healthy people across ages. Primers used in a second PCR of about 7 to 12 cycles were a sample-barcoded 5' primer and a J-beta primer mix. MiXCR was run by TCRdb on the 5' RACE reads, yielding one entry per CDR3 protein. The sample holds about 2 million distinct CDR3 sequences, roughly 52% seen once. Sequencing was carried out using blood. Every receptor here comes from a woman aged 40-49 years in good health.

This rearrangement joins TRBV27 to TRBJ2-4, with D maybe TRBD1 (5 bases). The assigned J gene may be wrong: the sequence end matches TRBJ2-5 better. The germline gives CDR1 MNHEY, CDR2 SMNVEV (reference sequence). The CDR3 loop spans 15 amino acids. The DNA for the CDR3 is TGTGCCAGCAGTTTATGGGGCAGGCAGATGGAGACCCAGTACTTC. Its translation is CASSLWGRQMETQYF.

The chain combines TRBV6-6 with TRBJ1-6, with D unresolved. Trimming shortened V by 2 bases and J by 13 bases, and 21 bases separated the two germline ends. From germline, CDR1 is MNHNY and CDR2 SVGAGI (reference sequence). CDR3 length: 16 residues. CDR3 sequence (DNA): TGTGCCAGCAGTTACAATCCAGTTATTGTCGGTGAGCCCCTCCACTTT. This gives the protein CASSYNPVIVGEPLHF.

The V and J genes are TRBV20-1 and TRBJ2-1; 9 bases are a match to TRBD2. Looked up from germline, CDR1 is DFQATT and CDR2 is SNEGSKA (reference sequence). The CDR3 consists of 14 residues. V was pared by 3 bases and J by 12 bases, with 12 bases of the junction left unmatched. The CDR3, as DNA: TGCAGTGCTAGTAGCGGGGGCGGGCGCGGAGGGCAGTTCTTC. Its protein is CSASSGGGRGGQFF.

This clonotype came up once. This sequence joins TRBV11-1 and TRBJ2-1; 7 bases are a match to TRBD1. Looked up from germline, CDR1 is SGHAT and CDR2 is FQDESV (reference sequence). The CDR3 totals 16 residues. J was trimmed by 1 base and V by 5 bases; bases with no gene match: 8. CDR3 protein: CASSPRGTFSYNEQFF. The CDR3 nucleotides read TGTGCCAGCAGCCCCAGGGGGACCTTTTCCTACAATGAGCAGTTCTTC.

The chain combines TRBV4-3 with TRBJ2-7, with D perhaps TRBD1 or TRBD2 (5 bases each). Deletions cut 0 bases from V and 2 bases from J, with 11 bases between. This CDR3 comprises 15 residues. The germline V gene has CDR1 LGHNA and CDR2 YSLEER. In DNA form, the CDR3 reads TGCGCCAGCAGCCAAGATACCGGGGACCCCTACGAGCAGTACTTC. Translated: CASSQDTGDPYEQYF.